This T cell receptor beta chain appears in the sequencing data of a study of T cell repertoires in cytomegalovirus infection. Each CDR3 protein is one row after TCRdb ran MiXCR on the reads. The sample has about 320,000 distinct CDR3 sequences, 9% to 9.5% seen once; the top ten hold 3.5% to 4.5%. Trimming removed 4 bases from V and 6 bases from J; junction bases left unmatched: 11. The CDR3 has 16 residues. Germline lookup yields CDR1 MDHEN and CDR2 SYDVKM. Source material: PBMCs. The sequence was collected from a human donor in good health (CMV status not recorded). Some clones in this sample may be carry-over from other donors' samples. The V and J genes are TRBV28 and TRBJ1-2; 10 bases map to TRBD1. The CDR3 DNA reads TGTGCCAGCAGTTCGAACCTCGACAGGGGGCTCGATGGCTACACCTTC. This codes for CASSSNLDRGLDGYTF.